The 14 T cell receptor beta chains presented below share a single source sample, sequenced in a study of blood T cell repertoires in COVID-19 (dated by TCRdb to about 2020). Library creation used the immunoSEQ multiplex PCR assay. Here the immuneACCESS table is served through TCRdb, limited to in-frame sequences with V and J called. Missing clones are a known gap in these copies; in checked studies unresolved V genes cover under half, and the rest lacks a known reason. The sample data list 81,000 or so clones, and about 81% of these were observed just once. The ten biggest clones cover 13% of the sample. The sample was peripheral blood. These receptor sequences come from a human donor in a cohort sampled during active COVID-19.

This clone was picked up one time. This chain links TRBV28 with TRBJ2-3; TRBD2 aligns across 8 bases. V trimming: 7 bases; J trimming: 2 bases; junction bases outside the gene matches: 11. Germline V lookup: CDR1 MDHEN, CDR2 SYDVKM. The CDR3 has 16 amino acids. Here the CDR3 DNA reads TGTGCCAGCACCCTACACCCCGGGGGGGCCACAGATACGCAGTATTTT. This gives the protein CASTLHPGGATDTQYF.

This clone was seen just once. The V gene is TRBV7-3, the J gene TRBJ2-3; 8 bases agree with TRBD2. From germline, CDR1 is SGHTA and CDR2 FQGTGA. This CDR3 is built from 15 residues. Losses at the gene ends were 2 bases for V and 3 bases for J; bases not matched to a gene: 4. The CDR3 coding sequence is TGTGCCAGCAGCTTAGTCCGGGGGGGTACAGATACGCAGTATTTT. The encoded protein is CASSLVRGGTDTQYF. The full variable domain, rest sourced from reference TRBV7-3 and TRBJ2-3, is GAGVSQTPSNKVTEKGKYVELRCDPISGHTALYWYRQSLGQGPEFLIYFQGTGAADDSGLPNDRFFAVRPEGSVSTLKIQRTERGDSAVYLCASSLVRGGTDTQYFGPGTRLTVL.

Only one count was recorded for this clone. V usage is TRBV24-1 and J usage is TRBJ1-2; D possibly corresponds to TRBD1 (6 bases). The CDR3 loop spans 13 amino acids. V lost 3 bases and J lost 4, with 8 bases in between. Germline V gene data show CDR1 as KGHDR and CDR2 as SFDVKD. CDR3 protein: CATSDQDSYGYTF. The DNA of the CDR3 is TGTGCCACCAGTGATCAGGACAGCTATGGCTACACCTTC.

The gene calls are TRBV27 and TRBJ2-7; the D gene is possibly TRBD2 (6 bases). CDR3 length equals 15 residues. Trimming left V 6 bases short and J 1 base short, with 16 bases between. CDR1 is MNHEY and CDR2 is SMNVEV in the germline V gene (reference sequence). DNA for the CDR3: TGTGCCAGCAGCCTGGGTCGACTAGGATCCTACGAGCAGTACTTC. It is translated as CASSLGRLGSYEQYF.

This clone was found once. The V gene is TRBV2, the J gene TRBJ1-5; 8 positions agree with TRBD1. Germline V lookup: CDR1 SNHLY, CDR2 FYNNEI. V lost 8 bases to trimming and J lost 7 bases; unmatched junction nucleotides: 4. The CDR3 loop spans 12 amino acids. The CDR3 region has the DNA TGTGCCAGCGGGGGACAGGAACAGCCCCAGCATTTT. Its protein product is CASGGQEQPQHF.

V usage is TRBV28 and J usage is TRBJ1-2; maybe TRBD1 (5 bases). Germline-derived CDR1 and CDR2 are MDHEN and SYDVKM. V was trimmed by 5 bases and J by 8 bases, leaving 12 bases between them. The CDR3 extends over 12 amino acids. CDR3 amino acids: CASSVAGWGYTF. The CDR3, as DNA: TGTGCCAGCAGTGTGGCAGGGTGGGGCTACACCTTC.

The chain is built from TRBV7-2 and TRBJ1-2; 10 positions match TRBD1. CDR3 length: 15 residues. Germline CDR1 SGHTA, CDR2 FQGNSA. Germline trimming cut 6 bases from V and 7 bases from J; bases unmatched to any gene: 11. CDR3 in amino acids: CASSFSPGQGSGYTF. The CDR3 nucleotides are TGTGCCAGCAGTTTTAGTCCGGGACAGGGGTCTGGCTACACCTTC.

J is TRBJ2-3 and V is TRBV29-1, with D uncertain. The CDR3 spans 13 residues. Germline CDR1 and CDR2: SQVTM and ANQGSEA. V was shortened by 3 bases and J by 2 bases, with 9 bases between the two germline ends. The CDR3 DNA reads TGCAGCGTTGAGAACCAGTCCACAGATACGCAGTATTTT. Translating it yields CSVENQSTDTQYF.

This clone was found once. The chain uses TRBV7-2 and TRBJ2-3, with D perhaps matching TRBD2 (5 bases). The CDR3 consists of 16 residues. Germline V gene data show CDR1 as SGHTA and CDR2 as FQGNSA. V was trimmed by 0 bases and J by 6 bases, leaving 16 bases between them. The chain's CDR3 is CASSLAATRGMDTQYF. In DNA, the CDR3 is TGTGCCAGCAGCTTAGCGGCGACCCGGGGAATGGATACGCAGTATTTT.

The chain is built from TRBV5-6 and TRBJ1-2; D gene unclear. Looked up from germline, CDR1 is SGHDT and CDR2 is YYEEEE. The CDR3 has 14 residues. Trimming shortened V by 4 bases and J by 2 bases, and 12 bases separated the two germline ends. The CDR3 DNA reads as TGTGCCAGCAGCGCCGGCCGGGAAAACTATGGCTACACCTTC. Translation: CASSAGRENYGYTF. Full variable domain (remainder filled in from reference TRBV5-6 and TRBJ1-2): DAGVTQSPTHLIKTRGQQVTLRCSPKSGHDTVSWYQQALGQGPQFIFQYYEEEERQRGNFPDRFSGHQFPNYSSELNVNALLLGDSALYLCASSAGRENYGYTFGSGTRLTVV.

The gene calls are TRBV5-4 and TRBJ2-6, with TRBD2 matching over 7 bases. V was clipped by 0 bases and J by 0 bases; unmatched bases: 9. The V gene's germline CDR1 is SGHNT and CDR2 YYREEE (reference sequence). The CDR3 length is 19 residues. The CDR3 DNA reads as TGTGCCAGCAGCTTGGCGATTCGCGGGGGAAGCTCTGGGGCCAACGTCCTGACTTTC. It translates to CASSLAIRGGSSGANVLTF.

The CDR3 coding sequence is TGTGCCAGCAGCCGAAGGGGCGAAAATCAGCCCCAGCATTTT. It is translated as CASSRRGENQPQHF. The chain is built from TRBV3-1 (or the pseudogene TRBV3-2) and TRBJ1-5; D may be TRBD1 (5 bases). Per the germline V gene, CDR1 is LGHDT and CDR2 is YNNKEL (reference sequence). The ends were cut back, 4 bases at V and 4 bases at J, with 11 bases in the middle. The CDR3 consists of 14 residues.

This chain joins TRBV4-2 and TRBJ2-7; D gene uncertain. CDR1 LGHNA and CDR2 YNFKEQ come from the germline V gene. Trimming shortened V by 2 bases and J by 4 bases, and 15 bases separated the two germline ends. The CDR3 contains 15 residues. Written as DNA, the CDR3 is TGTGCCAGCAGCCAAACCCTACGGCGGAATTACGAGCAGTACTTC. Translated: CASSQTLRRNYEQYF.

This rearrangement joins TRBV23-1 to TRBJ2-3, with TRBD2 as a possible D gene (5 bases). TRBV23-1 is an open reading frame whose function is uncertain. The CDR3 has 13 amino acids. The V gene lost 3 bases and the J gene lost 8 bases, with 12 bases spanning the gap. CDR3: CASSQRTAGTQYF. Here the CDR3 DNA reads TGCGCCAGCAGTCAGAGGACTGCGGGTACGCAGTATTTT.